These 4 T cell receptor beta chains were sequenced from one sample in a study of blood T cell repertoires in COVID-19. Measured with immunoSEQ multiplex PCR; TCRdb has only the in-frame clones, and not every one. The sample consists of about 150,000 clones, around 83% of them appearing once. The material sequenced was peripheral blood. Every receptor here comes from a woman aged 55-69 years with acute or convalescent COVID-19.

This clone occurred once. This rearrangement joins TRBV18 to TRBJ1-6; D is perhaps TRBD1 (5 bases). This CDR3 is built from 14 residues. Germline lookup yields CDR1 KGHSH and CDR2 LQKENI. V dropped 3 bases and J dropped 9 bases, with 12 bases sitting between them. CDR3 sequence reads: CASSPVDMRSPLHF. CDR3 bases: TGTGCCAGCTCACCGGTGGACATGCGTTCACCCCTCCACTTT.

CDR3 in amino acids: CAWSVQRAGSDSPLHF. CDR3 DNA sequence: TGTGCCTGGAGTGTACAGCGGGCAGGGTCGGATTCACCCCTCCACTTT. The J gene is TRBJ1-6, the V gene TRBV30, with a weak D call TRBD1 (5 bases). V lost 0 bases and J 8 bases, leaving 17 bases between the germline ends. The CDR3 has 16 residues. Germline assignment: CDR1 GTSNPN and CDR2 SVGIG (reference sequence).

This rearrangement joins TRBV12-3 or TRBV12-4 to TRBJ1-1; 9 nucleotides align to TRBD1. J lost 11 bases, V lost 6 bases, and 7 bases had no gene match. This CDR3 is built from 12 residues. The CDR3 region is CASRRDRAKAFF. The CDR3 DNA follows: TGTGCCAGCAGGCGGGACAGGGCGAAGGCTTTCTTT.

The sample holds a few counts of this clone. This rearrangement joins TRBV3-1 (or the pseudogene TRBV3-2) to TRBJ1-3, with D perhaps TRBD1 (5 bases). CDR3 length: 15 residues. From germline, CDR1 is LGHDT and CDR2 YNNKEL (reference sequence). With 6 bases removed from V and 2 bases from J, the gap between germline ends came to 14 bases. The DNA for the CDR3 is TGTGCCAGCAGAGACAACGGGGGTACTGGAAACACCATATATTTT. Protein: CASRDNGGTGNTIYF.